This T cell receptor (beta chain) was captured by sequencing in a study of T-cell memory formation after mild COVID-19. Study in general: TCR clusters were mostly confined to one donor each.

TCRdb used MiXCR to reprocess the 5' RACE reads, holding one entry per CDR3 protein. The sample has roughly 100,000 distinct CDR3 sequences, about 17% seen once. The receptor was isolated from an adult woman who had mild COVID-19 (a few samples of this study predate the infection). Cell type and time point are not known. The source material was PBMCs or a T cell subset sorted from them (not recorded which).

The CDR3 loop is CASSLGLGGTNEKLFF. The CDR3 DNA follows: TGTGCCAGCAGCTTGGGGCTCGGGGGTACCAATGAAAAACTGTTTTTT. The rearrangement joins TRBV7-8 to TRBJ1-4; possibly TRBD1 for D (5 bases). The CDR3 contains 16 residues. V lost 3 bases to trimming and J lost 5 bases, with 16 bases between them. Per germline, CDR1 SGHVS and CDR2 FQNEAQ.